The sample holds many counts of the clone carrying this T cell receptor beta chain. These data are taken from a study of T and B cells in COVID-19 patients. TRB was amplified from around 250-500 ng of blood genomic DNA. TRB rearrangements were amplified by multiplex PCR with BIOMED2 TRB-A/B primers. Each CDR3 protein is one row after TCRdb ran MiXCR on the multiplex PCR reads. The sample gives some 21,000 distinct CDR3 sequences, 30% to 35% of which show up once; around 2.1% is in the top ten. Germline V gives CDR1 MNHEY, CDR2 SMNVEV (reference sequence). V lost 4 bases and J 2 bases, leaving 12 bases between the germline ends. The CDR3 extends over 14 amino acids.

The rearrangement joins TRBV27 to TRBJ2-7, with TRBD1 as a possible D gene (5 bases). What was sequenced was blood. The origin of this receptor is a human donor who had recovered from COVID-19. The CDR3 protein is CASSSRVNAYEQYF. CDR3 DNA sequence: TGTGCCAGCAGTTCCAGGGTTAATGCCTACGAGCAGTACTTC.